This is a list of T cell receptor beta chains from one sample in a study of cytomegalovirus exposure and HLA in healthy donors. Sequencing was performed with immunoSEQ multiplex PCR; in TCRdb, only in-frame clones are kept and a portion is missing. The sample has about 97,000 clones, around 73% seen once. The source material was PBMCs. The receptors here all came from a man in his forties in good health and CMV-seronegative. Each CDR3 is given with its conserved first and last residue. The order of the fields is J gene, D gene, V gene, CDR3 protein, CDR3 DNA. D genes are given only for firm matches.

>TRBJ1-3|NA|TRBV5-6
CASQRAGNTIYF
TGTGCCAGCCAGAGGGCTGGAAACACCATATATTTT
>TRBJ2-5|NA|TRBV11-2
CASSPLFEVGRETQYF
TGTGCCAGCAGCCCCCTGTTTGAAGTGGGGCGGGAGACCCAGTACTTC
>TRBJ2-5|TRBD1|TRBV7-7
CASSADREETQYF
TGTGCCAGCAGCGCGGACAGGGAAGAGACCCAGTACTTC
>TRBJ1-1|NA|TRBV6-5
CASSVRVESTEAFF
TGTGCCAGCAGTGTACGGGTAGAAAGTACTGAAGCTTTCTTT
>TRBJ2-5|NA|TRBV5-1
CASSFRAGRETQYF
TGCGCCAGCAGCTTTAGAGCAGGGCGGGAGACCCAGTACTTC
>TRBJ1-6|NA|TRBV23-1
CASTHRDSPLHF
TGCGCCAGCACTCACAGGGATTCACCCCTCCACTTT
>TRBJ1-5|NA|TRBV27
CASTVDTYQPQHF
TGTGCCAGCACCGTGGACACCTATCAGCCCCAGCATTTT
>TRBJ2-3|TRBD2|TRBV5-1
CASSILTSDAGTDTQYF
TGCGCCAGCAGCATCCTTACTAGCGATGCCGGCACAGATACGCAGTATTTT
>TRBJ2-1|TRBD2|TRBV5-4
CASSFGTSGTYNEQFF
TGTGCCAGCAGCTTCGGGACTAGCGGAACCTACAATGAGCAGTTCTTC
>TRBJ2-5|NA|TRBV7-9
CASSLTRLETQYF
TGTGCCAGCAGCCTCACTAGACTGGAGACCCAGTACTTC
>TRBJ2-4|NA|TRBV28
CASSFSLVTGDGNIQYF
TGTGCCAGCAGTTTTAGTTTGGTCACAGGTGACGGTAACATTCAGTACTTC
>TRBJ2-2|TRBD2|TRBV4-3
CASSRWKGLNTGELFF
TGCGCCAGCAGCAGGTGGAAGGGACTAAACACCGGGGAGCTGTTTTTT
>TRBJ1-1|NA|TRBV11-2
CASSLGGPGTEAFF
TGTGCCAGCAGCTTAGGCGGGCCGGGCACTGAAGCTTTCTTT
>TRBJ1-5|NA|TRBV10-3
CAISESGGLSVQPQHF
TGTGCCATCAGTGAGTCTGGAGGGCTCAGTGTTCAGCCCCAGCATTTT
>TRBJ2-3|NA|TRBV10-3
CASSRQGDTQYF
TGTGCCTCCTCCCGGCAGGGGGATACGCAGTATTTT